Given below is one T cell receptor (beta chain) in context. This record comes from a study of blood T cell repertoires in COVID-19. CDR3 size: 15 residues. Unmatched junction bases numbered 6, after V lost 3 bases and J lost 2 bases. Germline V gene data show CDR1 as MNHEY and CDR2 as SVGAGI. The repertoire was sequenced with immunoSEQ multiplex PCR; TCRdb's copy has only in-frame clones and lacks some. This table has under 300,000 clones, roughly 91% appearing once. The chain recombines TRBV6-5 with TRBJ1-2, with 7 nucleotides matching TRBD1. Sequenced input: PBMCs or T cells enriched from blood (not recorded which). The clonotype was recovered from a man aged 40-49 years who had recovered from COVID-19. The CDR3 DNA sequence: TGTGCCAGCAGTTATACCCCACAGGGGAACTATGGCTACACCTTC. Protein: CASSYTPQGNYGYTF.